This T cell receptor beta chain was sequenced during a study of T cell responses to AZD1222 COVID-19 vaccine. Study at large: The analysis combined second doses at about 4 or about 12 weeks. Notes on the study in general: Females made up more of the donors, who were largely white British, and clonal diversity may have come out too low. Only six or seven AZD1222 recipients were seropositive at baseline. Spike as a whole was targeted by vaccine-associated CD4 TCRs, dominant at 160-218 and 743-854.

About this clone itself: What it recognizes is unknown.

Here immunoSEQ multiplex PCR was the method, and the copy in TCRdb shows in-frame clones only, minus some. The repertoire has about 130,000 clones, 89% of them found once; the top ten carry 1.5% to 1.9%. Germline trimming cut 3 bases from V and 0 bases from J; bases unmatched to any gene: 2. Germline CDR1 SGHKS, CDR2 YYEKEE (reference sequence). This CDR3 region has 15 residues. The sequence came from an adult in good health. This rearrangement joins TRBV5-5 to TRBJ1-3; 8 nucleotides match TRBD1. The source material was peripheral blood, sampled on day 0 of AZD1222 vaccination. CDR3 nucleotide sequence: TGTGCCAGCAGCTCCGGGACAGGCTCTGGAAACACCATATATTTT. Encoded protein: CASSSGTGSGNTIYF.